The rows below give T cell receptor beta chains drawn from one sample of a study of CD8+ T cells in alopecia areata. The table came from immunoSEQ multiplex PCR; TCRdb's copy has only in-frame clones and leaves some out. The sample carries about 110,000 clones, approximately 61% recorded once. What was sequenced was NKG2D-low CD8+ T cells sorted from blood. The source is a human donor with alopecia areata. CDR3s include the opening cysteine and the closing phenylalanine or tryptophan. A D gene is named only where the DNA matches it firmly. Where a row states a size, it is once, few, many or the class of an expanded clone; other rows omit it.

TRBJ1-5 | NA | NA | TRBV10-1 | TGCGCCAGCAGACAGACGAATCAGCCCCAGCATTTT | CASRQTNQPQHF
TRBJ2-1 | few | TRBD1 | TRBV27 | TGTGCCAGCAGTGAGAATGACAGGGGGCCCTACAATGAGCAGTTCTTC | CASSENDRGPYNEQFF
TRBJ1-1 | NA | NA | TRBV13 | TGTGCCAGCAGCTTGGGAATGGGCGGCACTGAAGCTTTCTTT | CASSLGMGGTEAFF
TRBJ1-2 | NA | TRBD1 | TRBV27 | TGTGCCAGCACCACTCTCCGGGACAGCGATAATGGCTACACCTTC | CASTTLRDSDNGYTF
TRBJ1-4 | few | NA | TRBV25-1 | TGTGCCAGGCAATCGGGGCCGCCTCGTGAAAAACTGTTTTTT | CARQSGPPREKLFF
TRBJ1-1 | NA | TRBD1 | TRBV5-8 | TGTGCCAGCAGCTCCGGTCGGGACAGAGGAACTTTCTTT | CASSSGRDRGTFF
TRBJ1-1 | NA | NA | TRBV28 | TGTGCCAGCAGTTTAAGGCCGGGGATTCGGAACACTGAAGCTTTCTTT | CASSLRPGIRNTEAFF
TRBJ2-7 | NA | TRBD1 | TRBV4-1 | TGCGCCAGCAGTTACGGACAGGGGGACGCCTCCTACGAGCAGTACTTC | CASSYGQGDASYEQYF
TRBJ1-2 | once | TRBD1 | TRBV12-5 | TGTGCTAGTGGTTCGGACAGGGACGGCTACACCTTC | CASGSDRDGYTF
TRBJ2-1 | NA | TRBD2 | TRBV4-1 | TGCGCCAGCAGCCAAGTGTCGGGACTAGCGGGAGTTAATGAGCAGTTCTTC | CASSQVSGLAGVNEQFF
TRBJ2-7 | NA | TRBD1 | TRBV14 | TGTGCCAGCAGCCAATCAACCGGGACAGGGGCCTACGAGCAGTACTTC | CASSQSTGTGAYEQYF